These 14 T cell receptor beta chains came from one sample sequenced in a study of blood T cell repertoires in COVID-19. Assay used: immunoSEQ multiplex PCR; TCRdb lists only in-frame clones, some missing. Among 60,000 to 65,000 clones listed, 76% were seen once. Sequenced material: peripheral blood. Receptors originate from an elderly woman with acute or convalescent COVID-19.

The V call is TRBV2, the J call TRBJ2-7, with 8 bases fitting TRBD1. This CDR3 has 12 residues. Germline CDR1 is SNHLY and CDR2 is FYNNEI. V gave up 5 bases and J gave up 12 bases; unmatched junction bases: 9. The CDR3 sequence is CASSSDRARRYF. The CDR3 DNA follows: TGTGCCAGCAGTTCGGACAGGGCCAGGCGGTACTTC.

V gene TRBV6-5 combines with J gene TRBJ1-5, with 9 bases that match TRBD1. J lost 6 bases, V lost 1 base, and 7 bases had no gene match. CDR1 is MNHEY, CDR2 SVGAGI, per germline. This CDR3 contains 16 residues. This CDR3 is CASSYFVGTGTQPQHF. For the CDR3, the DNA is TGTGCCAGCAGTTACTTCGTAGGGACAGGGACTCAGCCCCAGCATTTT.

This chain joins TRBV18 and TRBJ1-1; possible D gene TRBD1, 5 bases. The V end lost 6 bases, the J end lost 3 bases, and 11 bases lay between the germline ends. The CDR3 extends over 13 amino acids. Looked up from germline, CDR1 is KGHSH and CDR2 is LQKENI. CDR3 protein: CASSPDRDTEAFF. CDR3 sequence (DNA): TGTGCCAGCTCCCCCGACAGAGACACTGAAGCTTTCTTT.

The chain employs TRBV5-1 and TRBJ1-1, with D unresolved. Looked up from germline, CDR1 is SGHRS and CDR2 is YFSETQ. V lost 3 bases to trimming and J lost 0 bases, with 21 bases between them. There are 18 residues in the CDR3. The CDR3 bases are TGCGCCAGCAGCTCCATCTCCCGGAGAGGGAAAATGAACACTGAAGCTTTCTTT. This gives the protein CASSSISRRGKMNTEAFF.

This chain connects TRBV6-6 to TRBJ2-5; D not resolved. Trimming left V 5 bases short and J 1 base short, with 5 bases between. The CDR3 totals 12 residues. The germline V gene encodes CDR1 MNHNY and CDR2 SVGAGI (reference sequence). CDR3 in DNA: TGTGCCAGCAGTACAGTCCAAGAGACCCAGTACTTC. Encoded protein: CASSTVQETQYF.

The rearrangement joins TRBV4-2 to TRBJ1-2; possible D gene TRBD1, 6 bases. The ends were cut back, 1 base at V and 6 bases at J, with 9 bases in the middle. CDR3 length: 13 amino acids. CDR1 and CDR2 from the germline V gene are LGHNA and YNFKEQ. CDR3 sequence reads: CASSQGDIHGYTF. The CDR3 region has the DNA TGTGCCAGCAGCCAAGGGGACATCCATGGCTACACCTTC.

The chain couples TRBV4-1 to TRBJ2-7, with 10 positions matching TRBD1. Looked up from germline, CDR1 is MGHRA and CDR2 is YSYEKL. The J segment lost 2 bases and the V segment lost 6 bases, leaving 13 bases of the junction unmatched. CDR3 size: 17 residues. The CDR3: CASSLPGSGTGAYEQYF. DNA of the CDR3: TGCGCCAGCAGTCTCCCTGGGAGTGGGACAGGGGCCTACGAGCAGTACTTC.

Note on this clone: The sample contains more than one DNA sequence encoding this CDR3. The J gene is TRBJ1-1, the V gene TRBV5-1, with a tentative D call TRBD1 (5 bases). CDR3 length equals 14 residues. The germline CDR1 and CDR2 sequences are SGHRS and YFSETQ. Trimming stripped 0 bases from V and 1 base from J, with 7 bases between. The chain's CDR3 is CASSLDGGNTEAFF. Here the CDR3 DNA reads TGCGCCAGCAGCTTGGACGGGGGGAACACTGAAGCTTTCTTT.

The chain employs TRBV19 and TRBJ2-7; TRBD2 might be the D (5 bases). Between the trimmed V and J ends, which lost 3 bases and 6 bases, there was a span of 9 bases. The germline V gene encodes CDR1 LNHDA and CDR2 SQIVND (reference sequence). This CDR3 comprises 12 residues. The CDR3 DNA is TGTGCCAGTAGTATCGAGGGTTCCGAGCAGTACTTC. Translation: CASSIEGSEQYF.

The V call is TRBV18, the J call TRBJ1-2; D is possibly TRBD1 (6 bases). CDR1 is KGHSH, CDR2 LQKENI, per germline. V lost 3 bases to trimming and J lost 6 bases, with 20 bases between them. The CDR3 loop spans 16 amino acids. CDR3 DNA: TGTGCCAGCTCACCGCACCCCCCGGAGCAGGGGAATGGCTACACCTTC. Its protein is CASSPHPPEQGNGYTF.

This clone was observed a few times. This rearrangement joins TRBV15 to TRBJ1-4, with 9 nucleotides matching TRBD1. Germline V CDR1 and CDR2: LNHNV, YYDKDF (reference sequence). The CDR3 totals 15 residues. V lost 2 bases, J lost 8 bases, and 6 bases stayed unmatched. In DNA, the CDR3 is TGTGCCACCAGCAGACAACAGGGGGCCAGAGAAAAACTGTTTTTT. Its translation: CATSRQQGAREKLFF.

The chain has TRBV5-8 and TRBJ2-1, with TRBD1 matching over 8 bases. Germline V gene sequence: CDR1 SGHTS, CDR2 YDEGEE. J was trimmed by 3 bases and V by 4 bases; bases with no gene match: 9. CDR3 length: 16 residues. The CDR3 region has the DNA TGTGCCAGCAGCCCGCGACAGGGGTCTAGCTACAATGAGCAGTTCTTC. Translated: CASSPRQGSSYNEQFF.

The rearrangement links TRBV27 to TRBJ2-5, with a tentative D call TRBD1 (6 bases). Germline CDR1 and CDR2: MNHEY and SMNVEV (reference sequence). The CDR3 has 14 amino acids. Trimming stripped 5 bases from V and 1 base from J, with 11 bases between. The CDR3 nucleotides read TGTGCCAGCAGTCCCCTGACAGGCCAAGAGACCCAGTACTTC. Residues: CASSPLTGQETQYF.

V is TRBV19 and J is TRBJ1-5; 8 nucleotides line up with TRBD1. This CDR3 region has 18 residues. J gave up 0 bases and V 6 bases, and 13 bases lay outside the gene matches. Germline values: CDR1 LNHDA, CDR2 SQIVND (reference sequence). CDR3 sequence reads: CASRSAPGGDYSNQPQHF. For the CDR3, the DNA is TGTGCCAGTAGATCGGCCCCAGGGGGCGATTATAGCAATCAGCCCCAGCATTTT.